Listed here are 8 T cell receptor beta chains from one sample, sequenced in a study of T cell clonality in common variable immunodeficiency. The table came from immunoSEQ multiplex PCR; TCRdb's copy has only in-frame clones and leaves some out. There are approximately 56,000 clones in the sample, none observed a single time. The sample taken for sequencing was peripheral blood mononuclear cells. The receptors shown here come from a person aged 18-70 years in good health.

The sample holds a few counts of this clone. The CDR3 end is not reached by the read, which stops 3 residues before it; the germline J gene fills it in. V gene TRBV30 combines with J gene TRBJ1-1; D gene ambiguous. The germline V and J ends were trimmed by 1 base and 1 base, with 7 bases remaining between them. This CDR3 is built from 13 residues. Germline lookup yields CDR1 GTSNPN and CDR2 SVGIG (reference sequence). CDR3 DNA (partial): TGTGCCTGGAGTGGGCGGCCGAACACTGAA. This encodes CAWSGRPNTE. The full CDR3 reads CAWSGRPNTEAFF.

Notes on this clone: The DNA ends 3 residues before the CDR3 does, and the rest of the CDR3 is filled in from the germline J gene. This chain links TRBV6-2 or TRBV6-3 with TRBJ1-1, with D tentatively TRBD1 (6 bases). This CDR3 contains 14 residues. The V end was cut by 6 bases, the J end by 6 bases, with 17 bases between. Germline loops: CDR1 MNHEY, CDR2 SVGEGT. CDR3 bases read: TGTGCCAGCAGCGACGACAGGAGAATGTCTGAA. Translating gives CASSDDRRMSE. The CDR3 reads in full as CASSDDRRMSEAFF.

This clone was detected ten times or more. The CDR3 end falls 3 residues outside the read, so it is completed with the germline J gene. This sequence joins TRBV6-1 and TRBJ2-2; D is unclear. Per germline, CDR1 MNHNS and CDR2 SASEGT. The CDR3 runs 13 residues. The CDR3 reads CASSEALARRLFF. The sequenced CDR3 bases are TGTGCCAGCAGTGAAGCGTTGGCTAGGCGG.

This clone was recorded at least ten times. The read terminates 3 residues before the CDR3 end, so the remaining end is supplied by the germline J gene. The V gene is TRBV18, the J gene TRBJ2-1; 12 bases are shared with TRBD2. The ends lost 1 base at V and 7 bases at J; junction bases unmatched: 2. The length of the CDR3 is 15 residues. Germline V gene data show CDR1 as KGHSH and CDR2 as LQKENI. This chain's CDR3 is CASSPLGTSGNEQFF. The CDR3 bases that were read are TGTGCCAGCTCACCACTTGGGACTAGCGGGAATGAG. Supplemented by reference TRBV18 and TRBJ2-1, the full variable domain reads NAGVMQNPRHLVRRRGQEARLRCSPMKGHSHVYWYRQLPEEGLKFMVYLQKENIIDESGMPKERFSAEFPKEGPSILRIQQVVRGDSAAYFCASSPLGTSGNEQFFGPGTRLTVL.

This clone occurred many times. The sequenced fragment ends 3 residues before the CDR3 boundary, so the rest is inferred from the germline J gene. The gene calls are TRBV5-1 and TRBJ1-1, with D maybe TRBD1 (5 bases). From germline, CDR1 is SGHRS and CDR2 YFSETQ. The CDR3 covers 13 residues. Trimming left V 7 bases short and J 5 bases short, with 15 bases between. CDR3 in amino acids: CASHWTGGTEAFF. The sequenced part of the CDR3 DNA is TGCGCCAGCCATTGGACGGGGGGGACTGAA. Together with reference TRBV5-1 and TRBJ1-1, the CDR3 gives the full variable domain: KAGVTQTPRYLIKTRGQQVTLSCSPISGHRSVSWYQQTPGQGLQFLFEYFSETQRNKGNFPGRFSGRQFSNSRSEMNVSTLELGDSALYLCASHWTGGTEAFFGQGTRLTVV.

In this sample, this clone turned up many times. The CDR3 end lies 3 residues beyond the end of the read and is filled in from the germline J gene. V usage is TRBV6-1 and J usage is TRBJ2-5; no clear D gene. This CDR3 has 13 residues. The V gene lost 3 bases and the J gene lost 4 bases, with 9 bases spanning the gap. Germline CDR1 reads MNHNS; CDR2 reads SASEGT. CDR3 DNA (partial): TGTGCCAGCAGTGATCTCTACCCAGAGACC. Protein: CASSDLYPET. The CDR3 reads in full as CASSDLYPETQYF.

Details on this clone: A single base separates this from a much larger clone, so it may be a read error. The read is 3 residues too short to cover the CDR3 end, so that end is filled in from the germline J gene. J is TRBJ2-5 and V is TRBV6-4, with 10 bases fitting TRBD1. The CDR3 runs 14 residues. The V gene's germline CDR1 is MRHNA and CDR2 SNTAGT. CDR3 sequence: CASSETGGTDTQYF. The sequenced CDR3 bases are TGTGCCAGCAGTGAGACAGGGGGCACAGATACC.

This clone was found many times. The CDR3 end is not reached by the read, which stops 3 residues before it; the germline J gene fills it in. The chain is built from TRBV29-1 and TRBJ1-2; 9 bases align to TRBD1. V lost 2 bases to trimming and J lost 2 bases; unmatched junction nucleotides: 0. Germline CDR1 and CDR2: SQVTM and ANQGSEA. There are 13 residues in the CDR3. The sequenced part of the CDR3 DNA is TGCAGCGTTGAAACAGGGGGCAACTATGGC. Translated: CSVETGGNYG. The complete CDR3 reads CSVETGGNYGYTF. The entire variable domain, with the rest obtained from reference TRBV29-1 and TRBJ1-2, is as follows: SAVISQKPSRDICQRGTSLTIQCQVDSQVTMMFWYRQQPGQSLTLIATANQGSEATYESGFVIDKFPISRPNLTFSTLTVSNMSPEDSSIYLCSVETGGNYGYTFGSGTRLTVV.